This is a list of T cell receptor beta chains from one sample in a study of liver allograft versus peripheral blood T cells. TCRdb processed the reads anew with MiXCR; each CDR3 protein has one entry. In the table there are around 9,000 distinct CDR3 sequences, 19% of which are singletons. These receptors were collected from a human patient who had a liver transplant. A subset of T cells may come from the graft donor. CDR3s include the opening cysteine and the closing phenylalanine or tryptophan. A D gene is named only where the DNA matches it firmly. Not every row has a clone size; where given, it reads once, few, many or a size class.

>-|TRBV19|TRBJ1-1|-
CASSIGRVTEAFF
TGTGCCAGTAGTATCGGCAGGGTCACTGAAGCTTTCTTT
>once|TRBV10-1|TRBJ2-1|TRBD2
CASSGISGGTYNEQFF
TGCGCCAGCAGTGGGATTAGCGGGGGGACCTACAATGAGCAGTTCTTC
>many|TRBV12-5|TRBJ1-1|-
CASGLVRGTWEGKNLNTEAFF
TGTGCTAGTGGTTTGGTACGGGGAACATGGGAGGGCAAGAACCTTAACACTGAAGCTTTCTTT
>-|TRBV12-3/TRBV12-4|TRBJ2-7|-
CASSSQGSYEQYF
TGTGCCAGCAGTTCCCAGGGAAGCTACGAGCAGTACTTC
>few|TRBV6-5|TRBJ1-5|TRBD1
CASSTGQDFSNQPQHF
TGTGCCAGCAGTACCGGACAGGACTTTAGCAATCAGCCCCAGCATTTT
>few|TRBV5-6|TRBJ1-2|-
CASSSLYKDYGYTF
TGTGCCAGCAGTTCGCTTTACAAAGACTATGGCTACACCTTC
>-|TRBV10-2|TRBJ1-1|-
CASSTRTVAGTEAFF
TGCGCCAGCAGTACCCGGACAGTCGCAGGCACTGAAGCTTTCTTT
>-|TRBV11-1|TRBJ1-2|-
CASSQTSSITF
TGTGCCAGCAGCCAGACAAGTTCGATTACCTTC
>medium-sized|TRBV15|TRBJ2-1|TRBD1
CATSRDRGWNEQFF
TGTGCCACCAGCAGGGACAGGGGATGGAATGAGCAGTTCTTC
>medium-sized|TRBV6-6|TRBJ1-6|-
CASSYPPHGDSPLHF
TGTGCCAGCAGTTACCCCCCCCACGGGGACTCACCCCTCCACTTT
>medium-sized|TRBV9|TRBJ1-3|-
CASSVEDHSGNTIYF
TGTGCCAGCAGCGTAGAGGACCACTCTGGAAACACCATATATTTT
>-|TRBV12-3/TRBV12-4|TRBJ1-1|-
CASSLLWGHEMNTEAFF
TGTGCCAGCAGTCTCCTCTGGGGTCACGAGATGAACACTGAAGCTTTCTTT
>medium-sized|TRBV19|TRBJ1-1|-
CASSFRQNTEAFF
TGTGCCAGTAGTTTCAGACAGAACACTGAAGCTTTCTTT
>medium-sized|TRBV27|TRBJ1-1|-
CASTLSLRRNTEAFF
TGTGCCAGCACTCTAAGCCTCAGGAGGAACACTGAAGCTTTCTTT
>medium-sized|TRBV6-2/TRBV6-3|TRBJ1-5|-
CASSLLGRSSNQPQHF
TGTGCCAGCAGCCTCCTGGGGAGGAGCAGCAATCAGCCCCAGCATTTT
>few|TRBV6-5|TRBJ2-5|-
CATSGAGETQYF
TGTGCCACCTCAGGGGCGGGAGAGACCCAGTACTTC
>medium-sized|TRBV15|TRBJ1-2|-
CATSRVGRDYGYTF
TGTGCCACCAGCAGAGTGGGGAGGGACTATGGCTACACCTTC
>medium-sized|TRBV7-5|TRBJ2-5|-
CISVPEVLTSGGAETQYF
-
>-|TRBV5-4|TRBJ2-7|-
CASSLTHGSYEQYF
TGTGCCAGCAGCTTGACACACGGATCCTACGAGCAGTACTTC
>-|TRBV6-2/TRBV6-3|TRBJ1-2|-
CASSYAGTRANYGYTF
TGTGCCAGCAGTTACGCCGGAACCCGAGCTAACTATGGCTACACCTTC
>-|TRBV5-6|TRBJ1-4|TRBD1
CASSSGTGAEKLFF
TGTGCCAGCAGCTCCGGGACAGGGGCTGAAAAACTGTTTTTT
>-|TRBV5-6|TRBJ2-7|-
CASSWNSLSPQQYF
TGTGCCAGCAGCTGGAACTCACTATCCCCCCAGCAGTACTTC
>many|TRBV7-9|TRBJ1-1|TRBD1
CASSDWDSSVTKGGNTEAFF
TGTGCCAGCAGCGACTGGGACAGCTCCGTTACTAAGGGGGGGAACACTGAAGCTTTCTTT
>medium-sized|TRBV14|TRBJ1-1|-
CASSQLRGGAVAFF
TGTGCCAGCAGCCAACTCCGGGGGGGCGCAGTAGCTTTCTTT
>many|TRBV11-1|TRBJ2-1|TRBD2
CASRSGGAYNEQFF
TGTGCCAGCAGGAGCGGGGGGGCCTACAATGAGCAGTTCTTC
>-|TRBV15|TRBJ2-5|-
CATGLYGSQETQYF
TGTGCCACCGGACTCTACGGTTCTCAAGAGACCCAGTACTTC
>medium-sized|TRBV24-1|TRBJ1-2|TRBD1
CATSGSDREYGYTF
TGTGCCACCAGTGGCTCGGACAGGGAATATGGCTACACCTTC
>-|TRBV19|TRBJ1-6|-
CASSIGGASPLHF
TGTGCCAGTAGTATAGGGGGCGCTTCACCCCTCCACTTT
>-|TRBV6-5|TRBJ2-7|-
CASSSQGLMYEQYF
TGTGCCAGCAGTTCCCAGGGCCTGATGTACGAGCAGTACTTC
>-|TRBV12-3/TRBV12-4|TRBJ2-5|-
CASSFRVGGETQYF
TGTGCCAGCAGTTTCAGGGTTGGGGGAGAGACCCAGTACTTC
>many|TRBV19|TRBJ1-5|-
CASSIDLEGDQPQHF
TGTGCCAGTAGTATAGATCTAGAGGGGGATCAGCCCCAGCATTTT
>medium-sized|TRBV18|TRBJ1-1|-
CASSPSTGNEAFF
TGTGCCAGCTCACCGTCGACAGGTAATGAAGCTTTCTTT
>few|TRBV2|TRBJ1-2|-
CASSEAQGSNYGYTF
TGTGCCAGCAGTGAAGCGCAGGGCTCTAACTATGGCTACACCTTC
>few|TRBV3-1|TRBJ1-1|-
CASSQDRGRVTEAFF
TGTGCCAGCAGCCAAGATCGCGGCAGGGTCACTGAAGCTTTCTTT
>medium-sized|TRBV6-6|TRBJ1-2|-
CASSYSAASGYGYTF
TGTGCCAGCAGTTACTCGGCGGCCAGTGGCTATGGCTACACCTTC
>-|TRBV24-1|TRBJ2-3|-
CATSDTGGADTQYF
TGTGCCACCAGTGATACCGGGGGCGCGGATACGCAGTATTTT
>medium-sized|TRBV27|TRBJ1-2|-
CASSPRQPPGDGYTF
TGTGCCAGCAGTCCAAGACAGCCCCCAGGGGATGGCTACACCTTC
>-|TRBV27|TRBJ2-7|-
CASSLMGREQYF
TGTGCCAGCAGTTTAATGGGGCGCGAGCAGTACTTC
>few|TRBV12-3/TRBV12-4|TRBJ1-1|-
CASSFRLLNSEAFF
TGTGCCAGCAGTTTCCGGCTCCTAAACTCTGAAGCTTTCTTT
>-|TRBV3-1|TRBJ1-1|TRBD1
CASSPKPGQGNTEAFF
TGTGCCAGCAGCCCAAAACCGGGACAGGGCAACACTGAAGCTTTCTTT
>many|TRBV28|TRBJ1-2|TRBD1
CASSLTGGNYGYTF
TGTGCCAGCAGTCTGACAGGGGGCAACTATGGCTACACCTTC
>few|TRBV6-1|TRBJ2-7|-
CASQLFEQYF
TGTGCCAGCCAGCTGTTCGAGCAGTACTTC
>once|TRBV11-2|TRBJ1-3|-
CASSFLDSSGNTIYF
TGTGCCAGCAGCTTTCTGGACAGCTCTGGAAACACCATATATTTT
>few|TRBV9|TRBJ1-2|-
CASSVADTHYGYTF
TGTGCCAGCAGCGTAGCCGACACGCACTATGGCTACACCTTC